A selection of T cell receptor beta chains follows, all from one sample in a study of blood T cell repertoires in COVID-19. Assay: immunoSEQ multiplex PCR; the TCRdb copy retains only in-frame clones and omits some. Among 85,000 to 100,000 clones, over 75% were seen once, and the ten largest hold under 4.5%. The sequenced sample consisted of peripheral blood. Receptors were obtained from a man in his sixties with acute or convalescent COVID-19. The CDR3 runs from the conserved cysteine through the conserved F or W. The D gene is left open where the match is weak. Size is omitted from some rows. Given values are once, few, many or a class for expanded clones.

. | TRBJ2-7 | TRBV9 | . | CASSVGGHHSYEQYF
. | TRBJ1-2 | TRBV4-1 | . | CASSQSSPGFNYGYTF
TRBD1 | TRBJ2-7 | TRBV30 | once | CAHAGTGGVYEQYF
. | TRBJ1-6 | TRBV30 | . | CACARRGRSPLHF
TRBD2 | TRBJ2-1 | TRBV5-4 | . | CASSPTSGGLYNEQFF
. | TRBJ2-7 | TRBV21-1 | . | CASSIKIAGVLYEQYF
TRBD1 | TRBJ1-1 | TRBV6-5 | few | CASRELDRGPEAFF
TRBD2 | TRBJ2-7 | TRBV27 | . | CASSFSSGPYEQYF
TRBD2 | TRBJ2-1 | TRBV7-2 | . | CASSLFSGGYNEQFF
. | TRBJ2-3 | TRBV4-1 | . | CASSQVSGYTDTQYF
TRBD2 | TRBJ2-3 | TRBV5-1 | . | CASSPGLASPSSDTQYF
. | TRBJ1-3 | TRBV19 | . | CASIPDSLLWKHHIF
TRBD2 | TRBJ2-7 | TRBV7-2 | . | CASSLQLTSGSIYEQYF
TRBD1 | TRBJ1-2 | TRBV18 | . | CASSPGQGNYGYTF
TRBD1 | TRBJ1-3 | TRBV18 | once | CASSPGQPGSGNTIYF
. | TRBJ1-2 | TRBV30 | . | CAWAGSSYGYTF
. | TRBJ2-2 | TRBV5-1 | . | CASSTRTRVAGRTGELFF
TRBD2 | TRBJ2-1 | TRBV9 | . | CASSTQTRLAGGEQFF
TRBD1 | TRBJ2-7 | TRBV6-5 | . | CASSPTLQGIGYF
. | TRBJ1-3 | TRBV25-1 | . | CASSELFSGNTIYF
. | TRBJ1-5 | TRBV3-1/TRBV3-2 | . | CASSQDAGRGQPQHF
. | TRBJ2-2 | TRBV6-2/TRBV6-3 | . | CASSYTTRRPNTGELFF
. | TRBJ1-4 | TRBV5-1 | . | CASSLVGVWEKLFF
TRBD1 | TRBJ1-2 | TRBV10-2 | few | CASRGMEGAGNYGYTF
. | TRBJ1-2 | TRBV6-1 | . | CASSEIEGGGYGYTF
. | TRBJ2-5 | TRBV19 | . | CASSIRETQYF
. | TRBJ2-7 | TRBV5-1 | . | CASSFALSTGEQYF
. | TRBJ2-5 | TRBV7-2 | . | CASSFQGPLGTQYF
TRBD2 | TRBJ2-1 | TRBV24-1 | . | CATSEWLAGVWKQFF
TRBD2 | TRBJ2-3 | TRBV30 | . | CAWSEGLAGGTSTDTQYF
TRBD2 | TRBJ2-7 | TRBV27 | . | CASGSGESLYEQYF
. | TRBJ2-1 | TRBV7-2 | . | CASSSPDGLNEQFF
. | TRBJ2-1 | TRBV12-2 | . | CASRMPGLAGEHEQFF
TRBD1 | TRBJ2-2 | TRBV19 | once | CASSFRDRDTGELFF
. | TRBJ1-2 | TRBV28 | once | CASTGLHYGYTF
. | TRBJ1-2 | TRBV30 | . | CAWTRLLNYGYTF
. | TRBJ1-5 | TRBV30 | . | CAWSDTEGQPQHF
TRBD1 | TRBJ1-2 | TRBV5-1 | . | CASSLDVRGRDGYTF
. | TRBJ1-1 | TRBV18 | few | CASSSNTEAFF
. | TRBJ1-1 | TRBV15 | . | CATSRDSGVKNTEAFF
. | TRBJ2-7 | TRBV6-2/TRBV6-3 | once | CASSYSNEGSYEQYF